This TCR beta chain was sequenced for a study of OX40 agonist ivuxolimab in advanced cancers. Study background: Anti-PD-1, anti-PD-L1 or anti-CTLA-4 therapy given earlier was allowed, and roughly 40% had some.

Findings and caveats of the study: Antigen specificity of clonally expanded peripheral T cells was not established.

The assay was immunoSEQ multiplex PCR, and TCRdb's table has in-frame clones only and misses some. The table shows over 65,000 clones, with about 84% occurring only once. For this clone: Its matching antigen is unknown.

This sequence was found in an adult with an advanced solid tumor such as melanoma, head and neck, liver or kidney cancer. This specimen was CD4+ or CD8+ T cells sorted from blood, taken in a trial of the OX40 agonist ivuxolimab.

For the CDR3, the DNA is TGCGCCAGCAGCCCCGGGGGGGCAGGGCCGAGGGCAGATACGCAGTATTTT. Amino acids: CASSPGGAGPRADTQYF. This chain connects TRBV4-3 to TRBJ2-3; 8 bases agree with TRBD2. The CDR3 runs to 17 residues. Trimming removed 4 bases from V and 4 bases from J; junction bases left unmatched: 13. The germline gives CDR1 LGHNA, CDR2 YSLEER.